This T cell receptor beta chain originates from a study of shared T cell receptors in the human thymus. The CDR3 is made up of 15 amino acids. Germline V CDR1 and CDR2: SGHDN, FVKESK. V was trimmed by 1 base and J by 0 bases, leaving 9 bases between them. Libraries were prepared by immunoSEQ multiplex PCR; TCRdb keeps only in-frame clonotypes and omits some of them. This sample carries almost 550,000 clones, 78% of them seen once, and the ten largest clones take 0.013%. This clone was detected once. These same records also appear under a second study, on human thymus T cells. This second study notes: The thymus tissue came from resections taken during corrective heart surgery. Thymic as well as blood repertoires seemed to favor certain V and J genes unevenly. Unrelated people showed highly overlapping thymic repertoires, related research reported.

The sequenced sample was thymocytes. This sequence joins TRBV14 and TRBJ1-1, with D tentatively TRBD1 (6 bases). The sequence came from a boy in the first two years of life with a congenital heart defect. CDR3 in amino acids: CASSQVQGMNTEAFF. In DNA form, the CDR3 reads TGTGCCAGCAGCCAAGTTCAGGGGATGAACACTGAAGCTTTCTTT.